One sample yielded the 9 T cell receptor beta chains listed below, sequenced in a study of shared T cell receptors in the human thymus. Using immunoSEQ multiplex PCR, the repertoire was profiled, and TCRdb retains in-frame clones only, with some absent. The data hold roughly 560,000 clones, with approximately 78% observed a single time. These data also formed part of another study, on human thymus T cells.

Material for sequencing was thymocytes. The receptor source for this set is a boy younger than two with a congenital heart defect.

The CDR3 loop reads CASSAPGLGSYNEQFF. CDR3 nucleotides: TGTGCCAGCAGCGCGCCGGGACTGGGCTCCTACAATGAGCAGTTCTTC. The chain has TRBV9 and TRBJ2-1; possible D gene TRBD2, 6 bases. The length of the CDR3 is 16 residues. The V end lost 3 bases, the J end lost 0 bases, and 13 bases lay between the germline ends. Germline CDR1 is SGDLS and CDR2 is YYNGEE.

This clone was seen only once. Other nucleotide sequences from this sample produce the same CDR3. The chain carries TRBV7-9 and TRBJ2-3; no firm D call. V was cut by 4 bases and J by 6 bases, with 8 bases left in between. The germline gives CDR1 SEHNR, CDR2 FQNEAQ (reference sequence). The CDR3 consists of 12 residues. The CDR3, as DNA: TGTGCCAGCAGCTCCAAAGCGGATACGCAGTATTTT. It yields the protein CASSSKADTQYF. The variable domain in full, completed from reference TRBV7-9 and TRBJ2-3, reads DTGVSQNPRHKITKRGQNVTFRCDPISEHNRLYWYRQTLGQGPEFLTYFQNEAQLEKSRLLSDRFSAERPKGSFSTLEIQRTEQGDSAMYLCASSSKADTQYFGPGTRLTVL.

This clone has more than one count but fewer than ten. This chain uses TRBV29-1 with TRBJ2-3; 13 nucleotides align to TRBD2. This CDR3 contains 15 residues. Germline values: CDR1 SQVTM, CDR2 ANQGSEA. Unmatched junction bases numbered 7, after V lost 7 bases and J lost 3 bases. CDR3 amino acids: CSDRTSGRGTDTQYF. DNA of the CDR3: TGCAGCGACCGGACTAGCGGGAGAGGTACAGATACGCAGTATTTT.

This clone was counted between two and nine times. The V and J genes are TRBV28 and TRBJ1-5, with TRBD1 matching over 12 bases. Germline assignment: CDR1 MDHEN and CDR2 SYDVKM. The CDR3 covers 17 residues. V was pared by 5 bases and J by 0 bases, with 5 bases of the junction left unmatched. The CDR3 region is CASSPGQGAGSNQPQHF. CDR3 nucleotide sequence: TGTGCCAGCAGTCCGGGACAGGGGGCTGGTAGCAATCAGCCCCAGCATTTT.

In this sample, this clone turned up a few times. The chain links TRBV27 to TRBJ1-1; D gene ambiguous. Germline assignment: CDR1 MNHEY and CDR2 SMNVEV (reference sequence). The V end lost 6 bases, the J end lost 6 bases, and 20 bases lay between the germline ends. This CDR3 has 15 residues. The CDR3 DNA follows: TGTGCCAGCAGCCCTCGAAGCATCAGCGGCGCTGAAGCTTTCTTT. As protein: CASSPRSISGAEAFF.

The CDR3 region is CASSRPGTGDQPQHF. CDR3 nucleotide sequence: TGTGCCAGCAGCCGTCCCGGGACAGGGGATCAGCCCCAGCATTTT. The chain recombines TRBV7-9 with TRBJ1-5; 10 positions agree with TRBD1. The CDR3 runs to 15 residues. The germline V gene has CDR1 SEHNR and CDR2 FQNEAQ (reference sequence). After removal of 5 bases from V and 5 bases from J, the junction contained 6 bases not matched to a gene.

This clone was seen a handful of times. V and J are TRBV7-2 and TRBJ2-5, with 7 bases lining up with TRBD2. This CDR3 comprises 13 residues. Trimming at V came to 1 base and at J to 5 bases, leaving 1 base not matched to a gene. Germline V gene data show CDR1 as SGHTA and CDR2 as FQGNSA. The CDR3 DNA is TGTGCCAGCAGCTTAGAGGGAGGGGAGACCCAGTACTTC. It yields the protein CASSLEGGETQYF.

As DNA, the CDR3 is TGCGCCAGCAGCCAAGGTTCTAGCGGGAGACTTTCCTACAATGAGCAGTTCTTC. Translation: CASSQGSSGRLSYNEQFF. The chain employs TRBV4-3 and TRBJ2-1; 10 positions match TRBD2. This CDR3 region has 18 residues. Trimming at V came to 1 base and at J to 1 base, leaving 7 bases not matched to a gene. The V gene's germline CDR1 is LGHNA and CDR2 YSLEER.

The chain carries TRBV4-2 and TRBJ2-7; TRBD1 might be the D (6 bases). CDR1 and CDR2 (germline): LGHNA, YNFKEQ. This CDR3 has 14 amino acids. The V end lost 0 bases, the J end lost 5 bases, and 11 bases lay between the germline ends. In DNA form, the CDR3 reads TGTGCCAGCAGCCAAGACACAGGGCACGACGAGCAGTACTTC. Encoded protein: CASSQDTGHDEQYF.